These 28 T cell receptor beta chains share one sample of origin, sequenced in a study of siplizumab effects on memory and regulatory T cells. TCRdb's table, derived via immunoSEQ multiplex PCR, lists solely in-frame clones and lacks some. The table includes approximately 100,000 clones, 93% detected once. Sequenced material: Tregs sorted from blood. The receptors shown here come from a human donor in good health.

The chain couples TRBV4-3 to TRBJ1-2; 9 bases line up with TRBD1. J lost 8 bases, V lost 0 bases, and 7 bases had no gene match. Germline CDR1 and CDR2: LGHNA and YSLEER. The CDR3 extends over 15 amino acids. In DNA form, the CDR3 reads TGCGCCAGCAGCCAAGATCTCGACAGGGGGTCCGGCTACACCTTC. Translated: CASSQDLDRGSGYTF.

The CDR3: CASSLAAGTRGDIQYF. CDR3 DNA: TGTGCCAGCAGCTTGGCCGCGGGGACTAGAGGAGACATTCAGTACTTC. The chain carries TRBV5-8 and TRBJ2-4, with 8 bases that match TRBD2. The J segment lost 8 bases and the V segment lost 0 bases, leaving 10 bases of the junction unmatched. Germline CDR1 reads SGHTS; CDR2 reads YDEGEE. CDR3 size: 16 residues. Looking up the rest from reference TRBV5-8 and TRBJ2-4 gives the full variable domain: EAGVTQSPTHLIKTRGQQATLRCSPISGHTSVYWYQQALGLGLQFLLWYDEGEERNRGNFPPRFSGRQFPNYSSELNVNALELEDSALYLCASSLAAGTRGDIQYFGAGTRLSVL.

The chain has TRBV11-2 and TRBJ2-7; the D gene is possibly TRBD1 (5 bases). Germline V gene lookup returns CDR1 SGHAT and CDR2 FQNNGV. The CDR3 is 13 amino acids. Trimming removed 5 bases from V and 2 bases from J, with 10 bases in between. CDR3 bases: TGTGCCAGCAGCCGGACACGGGCCTACGAGCAGTACTTC. It translates to CASSRTRAYEQYF.

The chain joins TRBV30 to TRBJ2-3, with a possible D match to TRBD2 (7 bases). Germline V gene data show CDR1 as GTSNPN and CDR2 as SVGIG (reference sequence). The CDR3 contains 15 residues. Deletions cut 7 bases from V and 4 bases from J, with 21 bases between. The CDR3 is CALQWGGQQADTQYF. The CDR3 DNA is TGTGCCTTGCAATGGGGGGGCCAGCAGGCAGATACGCAGTATTTT.

The chain uses TRBV6-6 and TRBJ2-5; 7 bases match TRBD2. The CDR3 contains 12 residues. Germline V gene lookup returns CDR1 MNHNY and CDR2 SVGAGI (reference sequence). V was clipped by 8 bases and J by 2 bases; unmatched bases: 2. The CDR3 nucleotides are TGTGCCAGCGGGGGGGGACAAGAGACCCAGTACTTC. Amino acids: CASGGGQETQYF.

The gene calls are TRBV10-2 and TRBJ1-3, with unresolved D. Looked up from germline, CDR1 is WSHSY and CDR2 is SAAADI. The CDR3 loop spans 16 amino acids. Trimming cost V 5 bases and J 0 bases, with 14 bases left between them. The DNA for the CDR3 is TGCGCCAGCAGTAGAGTGCTCTCCCCCTCTGGAAACACCATATATTTT. Its protein product is CASSRVLSPSGNTIYF.

The rearrangement joins TRBV5-1 to TRBJ2-7; 8 nucleotides line up with TRBD2. Germline lookup yields CDR1 SGHRS and CDR2 YFSETQ. There are 15 residues in the CDR3. J gave up 2 bases and V 2 bases, and 6 bases lay outside the gene matches. Here the CDR3 reads CASSFIAGKAYEQYF. CDR3 DNA: TGCGCCAGCAGCTTCATAGCGGGGAAAGCCTACGAGCAGTACTTC.

This sequence joins TRBV30 and TRBJ1-5; TRBD1 might be the D (5 bases). CDR3 length: 13 amino acids. Per germline, CDR1 GTSNPN and CDR2 SVGIG (reference sequence). Deletions cut 2 bases from V and 4 bases from J, with 9 bases between. Here the CDR3 DNA reads TGTGCCTGGAGTCCAGGGCCGAATCAGCCCCAGCATTTT. Its translation: CAWSPGPNQPQHF.

V is TRBV29-1 and J is TRBJ1-2; 8 bases are shared with TRBD1. In germline, CDR1 is SQVTM, CDR2 ANQGSEA. Trimming removed 6 bases from V and 0 bases from J; junction bases left unmatched: 3. The CDR3 is made up of 13 amino acids. The CDR3 is CSVGQGTNYGYTF. In DNA, the CDR3 is TGCAGCGTAGGACAGGGAACTAACTATGGCTACACCTTC.

The chain has TRBV2 and TRBJ2-1; weak D call: TRBD2 (6 bases). The V end lost 6 bases, the J end lost 7 bases, and 22 bases lay between the germline ends. Germline V CDR1 and CDR2: SNHLY, FYNNEI. The CDR3 is 16 amino acids. As DNA, the CDR3 is TGTGCCAGCAGGATCTCTCGGGGGTCTTCCTTAAATGAGCAGTTCTTC. Its translation: CASRISRGSSLNEQFF.

The V and J genes are TRBV4-1 and TRBJ1-4, with a possible D match to TRBD1 (5 bases). The V gene lost 0 bases and the J gene lost 2 bases, with 13 bases spanning the gap. The germline V gene encodes CDR1 MGHRA and CDR2 YSYEKL. There are 17 residues in the CDR3. CDR3: CASSQDRGRATNEKLFF. The CDR3 DNA follows: TGCGCCAGCAGCCAAGACCGGGGGAGGGCCACTAATGAAAAACTGTTTTTT.

V gene TRBV7-9 combines with J gene TRBJ1-1, with 7 bases lining up with TRBD1. Germline trimming cut 3 bases from V and 10 bases from J; bases unmatched to any gene: 8. This CDR3 is built from 13 residues. CDR1 SEHNR and CDR2 FQNEAQ come from the germline V gene (reference sequence). The CDR3 spells CASSLGTEGAAFF. CDR3 bases: TGTGCCAGCAGCTTGGGGACAGAGGGAGCAGCTTTCTTT. The variable domain in full, with the rest retrieved from reference TRBV7-9 and TRBJ1-1, is DTGVSQNPRHKITKRGQNVTFRCDPISEHNRLYWYRQTLGQGPEFLTYFQNEAQLEKSRLLSDRFSAERPKGSFSTLEIQRTEQGDSAMYLCASSLGTEGAAFFGQGTRLTVV.

The chain recombines TRBV5-1 with TRBJ1-1, with D unresolved. The V end was cut by 4 bases, the J end by 0 bases, with 10 bases between. This CDR3 contains 14 residues. Germline loops: CDR1 SGHRS, CDR2 YFSETQ. DNA of the CDR3: TGCGCCAGCAGCGGGGAGAAGCTGAACACTGAAGCTTTCTTT. Translating gives CASSGEKLNTEAFF.

The chain recombines TRBV15 with TRBJ2-7, with D possibly TRBD1 on 7 matching bases. Trimming removed 5 bases at V and 4 bases at J, with 18 bases between. Germline V lookup: CDR1 LNHNV, CDR2 YYDKDF (reference sequence). The length of the CDR3 is 15 residues. For the CDR3, the DNA is TGTGCCACCAGCCAGAGGGGGGCCAGGGGGTACGAGCAGTACTTC. Its translation is CATSQRGARGYEQYF.

This chain links TRBV18 with TRBJ2-7, with a possible D match to TRBD2 (5 bases). V was shortened by 3 bases and J by 2 bases, with 11 bases between the two germline ends. Per the germline V gene, CDR1 is KGHSH and CDR2 is LQKENI. The CDR3 is 14 amino acids. The CDR3: CASSPVDGTYEQYF. DNA for the CDR3: TGTGCCAGCTCACCGGTGGACGGGACCTACGAGCAGTACTTC.

The chain is built from TRBV18 and TRBJ2-6; TRBD1 aligns across 7 bases. The CDR3 consists of 14 residues. The V segment lost 6 bases and the J segment 3 bases; nucleotides outside the gene matches: 2. Germline lookup yields CDR1 KGHSH and CDR2 LQKENI. The CDR3 nucleotides are TGTGCCAGCTCGAACAGGGGTGGGGCCAACGTCCTGACTTTC. Translation: CASSNRGGANVLTF.

This CDR3 reads CASRFEIRGQAFF. As DNA, the CDR3 is TGCGCCAGCAGGTTTGAGATCAGGGGGCAAGCTTTCTTT. The chain uses TRBV5-1 and TRBJ1-1; 8 bases are shared with TRBD1. The V gene's germline CDR1 is SGHRS and CDR2 YFSETQ. The CDR3 spans 13 residues. Germline trimming cut 5 bases from V and 9 bases from J; bases unmatched to any gene: 9.

This clone appeared a single time. Additional DNA sequences in this sample encode the identical CDR3. This chain connects TRBV5-1 to TRBJ1-5; no firm D call. The CDR3 contains 13 residues. V dropped 0 bases and J dropped 0 bases, with 1 base sitting between them. Germline CDR1 and CDR2: SGHRS and YFSETQ. In nucleotides, the CDR3 is TGCGCCAGCAGCTTGGATAGCAATCAGCCCCAGCATTTT. This codes for CASSLDSNQPQHF.

As concerns this clone: An end of the junction does not agree with germline; a read error may underlie this. This chain uses TRBV6-1 with TRBJ2-7; D gene uncertain. Germline V lookup: CDR1 MNHNS, CDR2 SASEGT. This CDR3 is 13 amino acids long. The CDR3 region has the DNA TGTGCCAGCAGCGAAGGCCTCTACTACGAGCAGTACTTC. It encodes CASSEGLYYEQYF.

This chain uses TRBV7-8 with TRBJ2-7; the D gene could be TRBD1 or TRBD2 (6 bases each). The V gene lost 1 base and the J gene lost 2 bases, with 15 bases spanning the gap. CDR1 and CDR2 from the germline V gene are SGHVS and FQNEAQ. The CDR3 extends over 16 amino acids. CDR3 protein: CASSLGRSEGAYEQYF. CDR3 bases: TGTGCCAGCAGCTTAGGACGTTCGGAGGGGGCCTACGAGCAGTACTTC.

This clone was seen just once. The CDR3, as DNA: TGTGCCAGCAGCCCGCGGCCCGGCGCAGGAAACACCATATATTTT. Protein: CASSPRPGAGNTIYF. The rearrangement uses TRBV6-5 and TRBJ1-3; D is uncertain. This CDR3 is built from 15 residues. Germline CDR1 MNHEY, CDR2 SVGAGI. Trimming stripped 6 bases from V and 4 bases from J, with 16 bases between.

V usage is TRBV6-4 and J usage is TRBJ1-5; TRBD1 might be the D (5 bases). The CDR3 has 13 residues. Trimming removed 2 bases from V and 6 bases from J, with 8 bases in between. Germline V gene lookup returns CDR1 MRHNA and CDR2 SNTAGT. CDR3 protein: CASSDRDGQPQHF. CDR3 nucleotides: TGTGCCAGCAGTGACAGGGACGGTCAGCCCCAGCATTTT.

The V call is TRBV6-6, the J call TRBJ1-5; no clear D gene. With 8 bases removed from V and 1 base from J, the gap between germline ends came to 6 bases. The CDR3 spans 12 residues. Germline CDR1 is MNHNY and CDR2 is SVGAGI (reference sequence). The CDR3 sequence: CASSMSNQPQHF. DNA for the CDR3: TGTGCCAGCTCTATGAGCAATCAGCCCCAGCATTTT.

The gene calls are TRBV9 and TRBJ2-2; possible D gene TRBD2, 5 bases. V shed 2 bases and J shed 3 bases, with 8 bases lying between them. Germline V gene sequence: CDR1 SGDLS, CDR2 YYNGEE. The CDR3 has 14 amino acids. The CDR3 nucleotides are TGTGCCAGCAGCGTGATGGACTACACCGGGGAGCTGTTTTTT. It specifies CASSVMDYTGELFF.

The chain links TRBV9 to TRBJ2-7, with 8 bases aligning to TRBD2. The CDR3 has 16 amino acids. With V trimmed by 0 bases and J by 2 bases, 7 bases remained unmatched. CDR1 is SGDLS, CDR2 YYNGEE, per germline. CDR3 sequence reads: CASSVGAGGQTYEQYF. CDR3 in DNA: TGTGCCAGCAGCGTAGGGGCGGGGGGCCAGACCTACGAGCAGTACTTC.

This chain links TRBV29-1 with TRBJ2-7; D could derive from TRBD1 or TRBD2 (5 bases each). Germline CDR1 is SQVTM and CDR2 is ANQGSEA. The V and J ends lost 5 bases and 2 bases respectively, with 16 bases between them. This CDR3 has 14 amino acids. The CDR3: CSVIRDHLPYEQYF. CDR3 sequence (DNA): TGCAGCGTTATACGGGACCACCTCCCCTACGAGCAGTACTTC.

This clone was found once. The chain combines TRBV2 with TRBJ1-1; D is unclear. Trimming pared 7 bases from V and 4 bases from J, leaving 13 bases between. CDR3 length: 13 residues. Looked up from germline, CDR1 is SNHLY and CDR2 is FYNNEI. CDR3 sequence reads: CASTLPPGTEAFF. The DNA of the CDR3 is TGTGCCAGCACCTTACCCCCGGGCACTGAAGCTTTCTTT.

The V and J genes are TRBV28 and TRBJ2-1, with 13 bases that match TRBD2. The CDR3 is 16 amino acids. Germline trimming cut 5 bases from V and 7 bases from J; bases unmatched to any gene: 8. The V gene's germline CDR1 is MDHEN and CDR2 SYDVKM. CDR3 protein: CASSPMGLAGRNEQFF. The CDR3 DNA is TGTGCCAGCAGTCCTATGGGACTAGCGGGAAGGAATGAGCAGTTCTTC.